This TCR beta chain was observed in a study of shared clonotypes between healthy human individuals (dated by TCRdb to 2020 to 2022). Concerning the study at large: Three men and a couple of women, aged 18 to 49 years, made up the cohort. For each donor, CD4 naive and CD4 memory were each run on three plates, CD8 naive on two plates, and CD8 memory on one plate. To estimate repertoire size and how much clonotype sharing occurs between individuals, the study deeply sequenced the blood TCR repertoires of about five healthy adults. To increase sequencing depth and limit assay-specific biases, TCR repertoire library preparation and sequencing were carried out by different laboratories using diverse techniques. Leukapheresis yielded between about 0.9 and 10 billion PBMCs per donor. Results and caveats for the whole study, not just this receptor: Naive subsets generally had larger estimated clonotype richness than memory subsets. Rarefaction of sorted-subset datasets indicated incomplete sequencing despite the large sequencing depth. The small number of donors limited the genetic and exposure-history diversity represented. Based on pairwise subsampling, the degree of clonotype sharing among donors was expected to be affected by sequencing depth. Sampling was limited to blood, and TCR repertoires in tissue likely differ from TCR repertoires in blood. Compared with non-shared clonotypes, clonotypes shared by all four sorted-subset donors had higher generation probabilities. About 5% of naive CD4, 3.5% of naive CD8, about 2.4% of memory CD4, and less than 0.45% of memory CD8 clonotypes were shared across a few donors.

Healthy HIV-negative adults with no recently reported acute infections or vaccinations were included as donors. Every donor was a Caucasian adult living in Nashville, Tennessee, USA. CD4+ T cells were enriched through magnetic negative selection, after which naive cells were positively selected on CD45RA and the remaining negative fraction served as the memory subset. Blood was obtained by leukapheresis, after which PBMCs were separated by Ficoll-Histopaque density gradient centrifugation and cryopreserved in liquid nitrogen vapor phase. Analytical flow cytometry was used to check the purity and quantity of each magnetically sorted T cell population. From each sorted fraction, genomic DNA was isolated and quantified by UV absorbance on a Nanodrop 2000c. TCR CDR3 regions were amplified from genomic DNA by multiplex PCR using the deep immunoSEQ assay. For each cell subset, the extracted genomic DNA was distributed evenly across all wells of several immunoSEQ 96-well plates, and each plate served as one replicate. Each replicate PCR for sorted subsets received 150 to 250 ng genomic DNA, equal to about 30,000 T cell genomes. The purified libraries were quantified using a Qubit 3.0 fluorometer, sized with a Bioanalyzer 2100, and then quantified again using the KAPA Library Quantification kit. Every immunoSEQ 96-well plate was sequenced on a separate single-read 150-cycle Illumina NextSeq 550 flow cell. The original methods were these. Because only junctional sequences without quality scores were contained in the immunoSEQ output, filtering matching that applied to full-length reads could not be performed. To assign V/J genes and CDR3, sequences were annotated against IMGT germline references using PyIR, a Python wrapper for IgBLAST v1.9. Reads were filtered out if the reads had weak V/J assignments (E-value above 1e-6), no CDR3, stop codons, out-of-frame junctions, or ambiguous translated residues. V3J clonotypes were defined as sequences sharing the same inferred V gene, J gene, and CDR3 amino acid sequence. The percentage overlap between two repertoires was calculated by dividing the number of shared unique clonotypes by the size of the smaller repertoire. Repertoire richness was assessed with RTK rarefaction, the Chao1 estimator, and Recon v2.1 estimates of unobserved clonotypes. For all TCRbeta clonotypes obtained by the gDNA method from a handful of donors, generation probabilities were computed with OLGA. In its TCRdb copy, this immuneACCESS table keeps in-frame sequences only and misses some clones. Where compared with another copy, unresolved V genes explain less than half of these, and the others have no known cause. The DNA gave D and trimming, while V, J and clone size come from that table. Present in this sample are nearly 1,000,000 clones, roughly 72% of which were seen just once. About 1.5% of the sample lies in the top ten.

CDR1 and CDR2 were assigned from the germline V gene (reference sequence) as GTSNPN and SVGIG. The CDR3, from cysteine to phenylalanine, totals 13 residues. Only the CDR3 part of the read is kept: 39 bases, read in frame from the first base. As concerns this clone: It has no known antigen specificity. Base qualities are not at hand, and no much larger clone is one base apart.

The TCR comes from a young man in good health. The V gene is TRBV30 and the J gene is TRBJ2-4; 8 central nucleotides agree with TRBD2. The sample taken for sequencing was memory CD4+ T cells sorted from blood. Sample cell subset or site, as interpreted from the label and publication: CD45RA-negative fraction. CDR3 region: CAREGTGANIQYF. The nucleotide sequence reads TGTGCACGGGAGGGGACGGGCGCCAACATTCAGTACTTC. With the rest looked up from the reference TRBV30 and TRBJ2-4 genes rather than sequenced, the full variable domain is SQTIHQWPATLVQPVGSPLSLECTVEGTSNPNLYWYRQAAGRGLQLLFYSVGIGQISSEVPQNLSASRPQDRQFILSSKKLLLSDSGFYLCAREGTGANIQYFGAGTRLSVL.